These 16 T cell receptor beta chains were all obtained from the same sample, sequenced in a study of blood T cell repertoires in COVID-19. Clones were sequenced by immunoSEQ multiplex PCR, and TCRdb holds only the in-frame ones, with some missing. This table has 490,000 or so clones, roughly 90% appearing once. The specimen was PBMCs or T cells enriched from blood (not recorded which). The receptors were gathered from a woman in her thirties or forties who had recovered from COVID-19.

The chain joins TRBV30 to TRBJ2-5; unclear D gene. Trimming removed 0 bases at V and 4 bases at J, with 9 bases between. This CDR3 has 13 residues. Germline V lookup: CDR1 GTSNPN, CDR2 SVGIG (reference sequence). CDR3 residues: CAWSVFTGETQYF. DNA for the CDR3: TGTGCCTGGAGTGTATTTACGGGAGAGACCCAGTACTTC.

The V call is TRBV7-2, the J call TRBJ1-1, with TRBD1 identical over 7 bases. CDR3 length equals 13 residues. Trimming took 5 bases from V and 7 from J; bases not matched to a gene: 7. CDR1 SGHTA and CDR2 FQGNSA come from the germline V gene. The chain's CDR3 is CASSRDRRIEAFF. CDR3 sequence (DNA): TGTGCCAGCAGCCGGGACAGAAGGATTGAAGCTTTCTTT.

In DNA form, the CDR3 reads TGTGCCAGCTCACCCGGGAGGGGACTAGCGGGAGGACAAGAAGAGCAGTACTTC. Amino acids: CASSPGRGLAGGQEEQYF. The chain couples TRBV18 to TRBJ2-7; TRBD2 matches at 15 bases. The CDR3 runs to 18 residues. Trimming cost V 3 bases and J 7 bases; bases outside gene matches: 13. Germline-derived CDR1 and CDR2 are KGHSH and LQKENI.

This clone was recorded only once. V is TRBV6-5 and J is TRBJ2-5; 9 bases line up with TRBD2. The V gene end was trimmed by 4 bases and the J gene end by 4 bases; junction bases not matched to a gene: 1. CDR3 length: 13 amino acids. The germline V gene has CDR1 MNHEY and CDR2 SVGAGI. CDR3 nucleotides: TGTGCCAGCAGTTTTAGCGGGAGAGAGACCCAGTACTTC. Translation gives CASSFSGRETQYF.

In this sample, this clone turned up once. The chain combines TRBV20-1 with TRBJ1-5; D not certain. Germline V gene sequence: CDR1 DFQATT, CDR2 SNEGSKA (reference sequence). The CDR3 has 14 amino acids. Trimming shortened V by 3 bases and J by 3 bases, and 12 bases separated the two germline ends. CDR3 sequence: CSASFGRHNQPQHF. The CDR3 nucleotides read TGCAGTGCTAGTTTCGGCAGGCACAATCAGCCCCAGCATTTT.

On this clone itself: Compared with germline, one end of the junction differs, possibly owing to a read error. This chain joins TRBV7-9 and TRBJ2-1; 10 bases are a match to TRBD2. Germline CDR1 reads SEHNR; CDR2 reads FQNEAQ (reference sequence). CDR3 size: 15 residues. The CDR3 is CASSLAGASYNEQFF. For the CDR3, the DNA is TGTGCCAGCAGCCTAGCGGGAGCCTCCTACAATGAGCAGTTCTTC.

This sequence joins TRBV11-3 and TRBJ2-1, with 14 bases identical to TRBD2. V shed 3 bases and J 1 base; nucleotides not matched to a gene: 5. Per the germline V gene, CDR1 is SGHNT and CDR2 is YENEEA. The CDR3 totals 18 residues. This CDR3 reads CASSLGTSGSNSYNEQFF. The CDR3 region has the DNA TGTGCCAGCAGCTTGGGGACTAGCGGGAGCAATTCCTACAATGAGCAGTTCTTC.

A single count supports this clone. V and J are TRBV5-1 and TRBJ1-2; TRBD1 aligns across 8 bases. The CDR3 is 14 residues long. V shed 3 bases, J shed 6 bases, and the junction held 7 bases outside the gene matches. Looked up from germline, CDR1 is SGHRS and CDR2 is YFSETQ. This CDR3 is CASSSMTGVDGYTF. The CDR3 region has the DNA TGCGCCAGCAGCTCAATGACAGGGGTTGATGGCTACACCTTC.

The V and J genes are TRBV6-5 and TRBJ1-2, with D possibly matching TRBD1 (5 bases). V shed 0 bases and J shed 4 bases, with 15 bases lying between them. CDR1 is MNHEY, CDR2 SVGAGI, per germline. The length of the CDR3 is 16 residues. The CDR3 sequence: CASSYSLTGGGYGYTF. CDR3 nucleotides: TGTGCCAGCAGTTACTCCCTCACTGGGGGAGGCTATGGCTACACCTTC.

The J gene is TRBJ1-5, the V gene TRBV18, with TRBD1 as a possible D gene (5 bases). The germline V gene has CDR1 KGHSH and CDR2 LQKENI. This CDR3 has 14 amino acids. V was clipped by 1 base and J by 6 bases, with 10 bases between them. The CDR3 is CASSPRSGGQPQHF. CDR3 nucleotides: TGTGCCAGCTCACCACGCTCGGGGGGTCAGCCCCAGCATTTT.

The chain couples TRBV5-1 to TRBJ1-2; D possibly corresponds to TRBD1 (6 bases). V gave up 4 bases and J gave up 2 bases, with 12 bases separating them. The CDR3 is 14 amino acids. In germline, CDR1 is SGHRS, CDR2 YFSETQ. CDR3 DNA sequence: TGCGCCAGCAGCGAAGGGGGTTTGAACTATGGCTACACCTTC. Its translation is CASSEGGLNYGYTF.

V gene TRBV13 combines with J gene TRBJ2-7; TRBD2 matches at 11 bases. The junction had 17 bases not matched to a gene; V was cut back by 3 bases and J by 4 bases. The CDR3 covers 19 residues. The germline CDR1 and CDR2 sequences are PRHDT and FYEKMQ (reference sequence). The CDR3: CASSFRASGRWSAGYEQYF. The CDR3 DNA reads as TGTGCCAGCAGCTTCCGGGCTAGCGGGAGGTGGTCAGCCGGGTACGAGCAGTACTTC.

The genes are TRBV11-2 and TRBJ2-7; 8 nucleotides agree with TRBD2. This CDR3 spans 12 amino acids. Looked up from germline, CDR1 is SGHAT and CDR2 is FQNNGV. V shed 6 bases and J 5 bases; nucleotides not matched to a gene: 3. CDR3 protein: CASRAGANEQYF. The CDR3 DNA follows: TGTGCCAGCAGAGCGGGAGCTAACGAGCAGTACTTC.

The CDR3 region is CASRRGLSETQYF. DNA for the CDR3: TGTGCCAGCAGGAGAGGGTTATCAGAGACCCAGTACTTC. The V call is TRBV7-2, the J call TRBJ2-5; D possibly corresponds to TRBD2 (5 bases). There are 13 residues in the CDR3. V gave up 6 bases and J gave up 4 bases, with 12 bases separating them. In germline, CDR1 is SGHTA, CDR2 FQGNSA.

The V call is TRBV7-2, the J call TRBJ1-2; D is possibly TRBD1 (5 bases). Trimming cost V 5 bases and J 11 bases, with 21 bases left between them. Germline V gives CDR1 SGHTA, CDR2 FQGNSA. This CDR3 comprises 14 residues. DNA for the CDR3: TGTGCCAGCAGCCCTTCGAGACAGCGAGGCCAGTACACCTTC. It specifies CASSPSRQRGQYTF.

The chain is built from TRBV12-3 or TRBV12-4 and TRBJ1-1; 7 bases are shared with TRBD1. Unmatched junction bases numbered 14, after V lost 8 bases and J lost 11 bases. The CDR3 has 13 residues. The CDR3 DNA sequence: TGTGCCAGCGAGGCCGGGGGACAGTTTGGGGCTTTCTTT. It encodes CASEAGGQFGAFF.